These 18 T cell receptor beta chains came from one sample sequenced in a study of blood T cells in healthy people across ages. It was with a sample-barcoded 5' primer and a J-beta primer mix that a second PCR of roughly 7 to 12 cycles was run. In TCRdb, the 5' RACE reads were re-called with MiXCR into one record per CDR3 protein. The sample lists fewer than 900,000 distinct CDR3 sequences, about 52% occurring once. Sequencing was done on a sample of blood. Receptors originate from a woman aged 55-70 years in good health.

This clonotype was detected only a few times. The chain recombines TRBV5-8 with TRBJ2-5; 7 nucleotides agree with TRBD2. Trimming removed 4 bases from V and 1 base from J; junction bases left unmatched: 7. This CDR3 spans 15 amino acids. The germline V gene has CDR1 SGHTS and CDR2 YDEGEE. CDR3 amino acids: CASSPLLAVQETQYF. Here the CDR3 DNA reads TGTGCCAGCAGCCCTCTCCTAGCGGTCCAAGAGACCCAGTACTTC. Full variable domain (missing parts from reference TRBV5-8 and TRBJ2-5): EAGVTQSPTHLIKTRGQQATLRCSPISGHTSVYWYQQALGLGLQFLLWYDEGEERNRGNFPPRFSGRQFPNYSSELNVNALELEDSALYLCASSPLLAVQETQYFGPGTRLLVL.

The chain carries TRBV20-1 and TRBJ2-5, with D unresolved. CDR3 length: 16 residues. V was trimmed by 0 bases and J by 11 bases, leaving 25 bases between them. The germline gives CDR1 DFQATT, CDR2 SNEGSKA (reference sequence). CDR3: CSARDSDNLRNNEQYF. As DNA, the CDR3 is TGCAGTGCTAGAGATTCAGACAATTTGAGGAACAATGAGCAGTACTTC.

This clonotype came up a few times. The V and J genes are TRBV29-1 and TRBJ2-4, with 7 bases lining up with TRBD1. Germline values: CDR1 SQVTM, CDR2 ANQGSEA. The CDR3 loop spans 14 amino acids. The V and J ends lost 5 bases and 0 bases, in that order; junction bases with no gene match: 4. The CDR3 is CSVTGVLAKNIQYF. As DNA, the CDR3 is TGCAGCGTTACAGGGGTGCTAGCCAAAAACATTCAGTACTTC. Filled out from reference TRBV29-1 and TRBJ2-4, the complete variable domain reads SAVISQKPSRDICQRGTSLTIQCQVDSQVTMMFWYRQQPGQSLTLIATANQGSEATYESGFVIDKFPISRPNLTFSTLTVSNMSPEDSSIYLCSVTGVLAKNIQYFGAGTRLSVL.

This clonotype was found a few times. This rearrangement joins TRBV29-1 to TRBJ1-2, with TRBD1 as a possible D gene (5 bases). V was clipped by 3 bases and J by 8 bases, with 13 bases between them. The germline V gene encodes CDR1 SQVTM and CDR2 ANQGSEA. The CDR3 length is 12 residues. The CDR3 coding sequence is TGCAGCGTTGAGGCTCAGGGCGGCGGCTACACCTTC. It is translated as CSVEAQGGGYTF.

The rearrangement uses TRBV29-1 and TRBJ2-1; 12 nucleotides line up with TRBD1. Germline V CDR1 and CDR2: SQVTM, ANQGSEA. With V trimmed by 6 bases and J by 8 bases, 8 bases remained unmatched. This CDR3 has 14 residues. CDR3 DNA: TGCAGCGTGCTACCGGGACAGGGGGCTGATGAGCAGTTCTTC. Translating gives CSVLPGQGADEQFF.

V usage is TRBV4-3 and J usage is TRBJ2-1; tentative D call: TRBD2 (6 bases). The J call is doubtful: the DNA matches TRBJ2-7 better. The CDR3 contains 16 residues. CDR1 and CDR2 from the germline V gene are LGHNA and YSLEER. CDR3 in amino acids: CASSQELAGRRNEQYF. The CDR3 DNA reads TGCGCCAGCAGCCAAGAGTTGGCGGGACGAAGGAATGAGCAGTACTTC.

This clonotype was seen only a few times. The chain employs TRBV27 and TRBJ2-2, with a weak D call TRBD2 (5 bases). Germline values: CDR1 MNHEY, CDR2 SMNVEV (reference sequence). V lost 5 bases and J 4 bases, leaving 17 bases between the germline ends. CDR3 length: 16 residues. CDR3 nucleotide sequence: TGTGCCAGCAGTGCCCTAGCCCGTCGGGGCACCGGGGAGCTGTTTTTT. Protein: CASSALARRGTGELFF.

This chain uses TRBV20-1 with TRBJ1-5; tentative D call: TRBD1 (6 bases). CDR1 and CDR2 from the germline V gene are DFQATT and SNEGSKA (reference sequence). V was trimmed by 6 bases and J by 0 bases, leaving 12 bases between them. The CDR3 is made up of 14 amino acids. In nucleotides, the CDR3 is TGCAGTGCATCGGGACACCTTAGCAATCAGCCCCAGCATTTT. This encodes CSASGHLSNQPQHF.

This clonotype has a handful of counts. J is TRBJ2-3 and V is TRBV2; 8 bases fit TRBD2. This CDR3 spans 15 amino acids. Germline-derived CDR1 and CDR2 are SNHLY and FYNNEI. The V and J ends lost 8 bases and 2 bases, in that order; junction bases with no gene match: 9. The CDR3 protein is CASHREGRVTDTQYF. The CDR3 bases are TGTGCCAGCCATCGGGAGGGCCGAGTCACAGATACGCAGTATTTT.

V and J are TRBV9 and TRBJ1-2, with TRBD1 matching 7 bases. The CDR3 is 15 amino acids. V shed 0 bases, J shed 5 bases, and the junction held 7 bases outside the gene matches. Germline CDR1 reads SGDLS; CDR2 reads YYNGEE. CDR3 protein: CASSVAPDRIYGYTF. The CDR3 coding sequence is TGTGCCAGCAGCGTAGCCCCGGACAGGATATATGGCTACACCTTC.

This clonotype was detected only a few times. The chain employs TRBV5-1 and TRBJ2-5, with TRBD2 matching 8 bases. The J call may be in error: the DNA end matches TRBJ2-7 better. The V gene's germline CDR1 is SGHRS and CDR2 YFSETQ. CDR3 size: 14 residues. The CDR3 sequence: CASSSSGLGYEQYF. In nucleotides, the CDR3 is TGCGCCAGCAGCTCCTCGGGACTAGGCTACGAGCAGTACTTC.

In regard to this clonotype: A much larger clone lies a single base off, so this may be a read error. The J gene is TRBJ2-5, the V gene TRBV7-3; D may correspond to TRBD1 or TRBD2 (5 bases each). The germline V and J ends were trimmed by 4 bases and 11 bases, with 14 bases remaining between them. The CDR3 sequence is 12 residues long. The germline CDR1 and CDR2 sequences are SGHTA and FQGTGA. CDR3 nucleotide sequence: TGTGCCAGCAGCTGGGGGTGGGGTGAGCAGTACTTC. Translation gives CASSWGWGEQYF.

The V gene is TRBV5-5, the J gene TRBJ2-7; D might be TRBD1 (6 bases). The end of the DNA aligns better with TRBJ2-4, so the J call may be wrong. This CDR3 spans 12 amino acids. Looked up from germline, CDR1 is SGHKS and CDR2 is YYEKEE (reference sequence). The CDR3 nucleotides are TGTGCCAGCACCCAGGGGTGGGGCATTCAGTACTTC. Its translation is CASTQGWGIQYF.

The chain carries TRBV18 and TRBJ2-1; 9 bases align to TRBD1. The trim removed 2 bases at V and 2 bases at J, leaving 1 base unmatched. Germline V lookup: CDR1 KGHSH, CDR2 LQKENI. The CDR3 extends over 15 amino acids. The CDR3 region is CASSPDRGTYNEQFF. The CDR3 bases are TGTGCCAGCTCACCAGACAGGGGGACCTACAATGAGCAGTTCTTC.

The chain employs TRBV20-1 and TRBJ2-3; D not certain. CDR1 is DFQATT, CDR2 SNEGSKA, per germline (reference sequence). V was cut by 3 bases and J by 4 bases, with 11 bases left in between. This CDR3 is built from 13 residues. The CDR3 spells CSARPWTADTQYF. The CDR3 bases are TGCAGTGCTAGGCCATGGACGGCAGATACGCAGTATTTT.

This sequence joins TRBV9 and TRBJ1-2, with D possibly TRBD1 on 5 matching bases. Germline V gives CDR1 SGDLS, CDR2 YYNGEE. The CDR3 extends over 14 amino acids. V shed 0 bases and J shed 6 bases, with 12 bases lying between them. CDR3 sequence reads: CASSVGGQGHGYTF. The CDR3 nucleotides are TGTGCCAGCAGCGTAGGAGGACAAGGGCATGGCTACACCTTC.

This clonotype was seen only a few times. The chain joins TRBV5-1 to TRBJ2-1, with D perhaps being TRBD1 or TRBD2 (5 bases each). CDR3 length: 12 amino acids. V was pared by 5 bases and J by 7 bases, with 10 bases between. Germline CDR1 and CDR2: SGHRS and YFSETQ. The CDR3 DNA reads TGCGCCAGCAGGGGGGTGGGGAATGAGCAGTTCTTC. As protein: CASRGVGNEQFF.

Only a few counts were recorded for this clonotype. The chain is built from TRBV18 and TRBJ2-3; D perhaps matches TRBD1 (6 bases). Trimming cost V 1 base and J 6 bases, with 14 bases left between them. The CDR3 consists of 15 residues. From germline, CDR1 is KGHSH and CDR2 LQKENI. This chain's CDR3 is CASSPRTDPQDTQYF. CDR3 DNA sequence: TGTGCCAGCTCACCACGGACAGACCCTCAGGATACGCAGTATTTT.